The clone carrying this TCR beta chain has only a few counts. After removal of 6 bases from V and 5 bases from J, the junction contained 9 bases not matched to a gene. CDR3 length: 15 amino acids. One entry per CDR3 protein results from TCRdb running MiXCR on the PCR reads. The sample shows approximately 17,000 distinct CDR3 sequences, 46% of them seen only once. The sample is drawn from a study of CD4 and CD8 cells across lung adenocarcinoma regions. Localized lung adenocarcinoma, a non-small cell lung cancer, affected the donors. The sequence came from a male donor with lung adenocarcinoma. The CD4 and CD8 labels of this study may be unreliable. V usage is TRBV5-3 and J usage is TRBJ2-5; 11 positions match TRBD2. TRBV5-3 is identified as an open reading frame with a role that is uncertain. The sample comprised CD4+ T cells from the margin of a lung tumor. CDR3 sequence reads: CARIKTSGEGETQYF. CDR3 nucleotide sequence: TGTGCCAGAATAAAGACTAGCGGGGAGGGGGAGACCCAGTACTTC.